These 3 T cell receptor beta chains were sequenced from one sample in a study of OX40 agonist ivuxolimab in advanced cancers. Profiling relied on immunoSEQ multiplex PCR, and the TCRdb table lists in-frame clones only, not all of them. The sample includes tens of thousands of clones, 80% to 90% of them seen just once. Sequenced here: CD4+ or CD8+ T cells sorted from blood, sampled in a trial of the OX40 agonist ivuxolimab. These receptors were collected from an adult with an advanced solid tumor such as melanoma, head and neck, liver or kidney cancer.

This chain uses TRBV6-6 with TRBJ2-3; 11 bases agree with TRBD2. V trimming: 5 bases; J trimming: 7 bases; junction bases outside the gene matches: 5. This CDR3 has 14 residues. The germline V gene has CDR1 MNHNY and CDR2 SVGAGI (reference sequence). The chain's CDR3 is CASSLAGGLHTQYF. In nucleotides, the CDR3 is TGTGCCAGCAGTCTAGCGGGAGGCCTCCATACGCAGTATTTT.

This clone came up once. This chain links TRBV19 with TRBJ2-1; D unresolved. The V and J ends lost 1 base and 4 bases respectively, with 17 bases between them. This CDR3 region has 17 residues. CDR1 is LNHDA and CDR2 is SQIVND in the germline V gene (reference sequence). The CDR3 DNA sequence: TGTGCCAGTAGTATAGGGCTCCGGGTACAGAATTACAATGAGCAGTTCTTC. Translated: CASSIGLRVQNYNEQFF.

The V call is TRBV6-4, the J call TRBJ2-2; 8 bases are a match to TRBD2. The CDR3 length is 16 residues. The V and J ends lost 0 bases and 2 bases, in that order; junction bases with no gene match: 2. Germline-derived CDR1 and CDR2 are MRHNA and SNTAGT. The CDR3 bases are TGTGCCAGCAGTGACTCGGGACTAGAAAACACCGGGGAGCTGTTTTTT. Amino acid sequence: CASSDSGLENTGELFF.